This T cell receptor beta chain was obtained from a study of CD8 T cells in ankylosing spondylitis. TCRdb passed the 5' RACE reads through MiXCR, listing each CDR3 protein once. The repertoire includes 130,000 to 150,000 distinct CDR3 sequences, 7% to 10% of them detected once, and roughly 7.2% sits in the top ten. Ten or more counts support this clonotype. The antigen remains undetermined. Study-wide results and caveats: Ankylosing spondylitis blood seemed to carry a telltale TCR beta motif made of eight highly homologous variants.

The clonotype comes from a male donor with ankylosing spondylitis. Sample: synovial fluid, either unsorted or a sorted T cell fraction (not recorded which).

The CDR3 region has the DNA TGCGCCAGCAGCCCGGAACCCGGACAGCTCTATGGCTACACCTTC. It yields the protein CASSPEPGQLYGYTF. The chain joins TRBV5-1 to TRBJ1-2; D is perhaps TRBD1 (6 bases). The CDR3 loop spans 15 amino acids. V shed 4 bases and J shed 4 bases, with 17 bases lying between them. Germline V gene sequence: CDR1 SGHRS, CDR2 YFSETQ.